The 31 T cell receptor beta chains presented below share a single source sample, sequenced in a study of control samples from healthy donors and cancer patients. The data were produced by immunoSEQ multiplex PCR, yet TCRdb's version contains in-frame clones alone and is incomplete. The sample holds about 98,000 clones, 79% seen once. The sequencing sample was made of blood. The receptor set was obtained from a woman in her twenties or thirties in good health.

V is TRBV30 and J is TRBJ2-2; D ambiguous. The CDR3 totals 12 residues. Germline values: CDR1 GTSNPN, CDR2 SVGIG (reference sequence). Trimming took 0 bases from V and 7 from J, leaving 6 bases between them. The DNA for the CDR3 is TGTGCCTGGAGTGTACCGGGCGGGGAGCTGTTTTTT. This gives the protein CAWSVPGGELFF. Supplemented by reference TRBV30 and TRBJ2-2, the full variable domain reads SQTIHQWPATLVQPVGSPLSLECTVEGTSNPNLYWYRQAAGRGLQLLFYSVGIGQISSEVPQNLSASRPQDRQFILSSKKLLLSDSGFYLCAWSVPGGELFFGEGSRLTVL.

The CDR3 loop reads CASSQGAGRSYGYTF. The CDR3 DNA follows: TGTGCCAGCAGCCAAGGTGCCGGGAGGTCATATGGCTACACCTTC. J is TRBJ1-2 and V is TRBV14, with D uncertain. V was pared by 1 base and J by 5 bases, with 14 bases between. Germline loops: CDR1 SGHDN, CDR2 FVKESK. The CDR3 spans 15 residues.

The chain combines TRBV10-3 with TRBJ1-1; D remains unclear. This CDR3 contains 16 residues. V was clipped by 0 bases and J by 0 bases, with 11 bases between them. Germline V gives CDR1 ENHRY, CDR2 SYGVKD. CDR3 bases: TGTGCCATCAGTGAGTCACCGGGTCTAATGAACACTGAAGCTTTCTTT. Encoded protein: CAISESPGLMNTEAFF.

The genes are TRBV5-6 and TRBJ2-7; TRBD1 aligns across 7 bases. This CDR3 is built from 14 residues. The germline CDR1 and CDR2 sequences are SGHDT and YYEEEE. V lost 2 bases to trimming and J lost 3 bases; unmatched junction nucleotides: 5. The DNA for the CDR3 is TGTGCCAGCAGCTTTGGGGCAGGGGGCTACGAGCAGTACTTC. Translated: CASSFGAGGYEQYF.

V is TRBV7-2 and J is TRBJ1-1; D not certain. Germline CDR1 SGHTA, CDR2 FQGNSA. V was trimmed by 5 bases and J by 8 bases, leaving 12 bases between them. CDR3 length equals 12 residues. The CDR3 region has the DNA TGTGCCAGCAGCCTACCGTCCCCGGAAGCTTTCTTT. Amino acids: CASSLPSPEAFF.

V is TRBV2 and J is TRBJ2-3, with D perhaps being TRBD1 or TRBD2 (5 bases each). Between the trimmed V and J ends, which lost 6 bases and 0 bases, there was a span of 7 bases. Germline CDR1 is SNHLY and CDR2 is FYNNEI. The CDR3 loop spans 13 amino acids. The CDR3 DNA sequence: TGTGCCAGCAGCCGGGACAGCACAGATACGCAGTATTTT. Translated: CASSRDSTDTQYF.

V is TRBV7-9 and J is TRBJ1-4; 10 positions match TRBD1. The CDR3 length is 15 residues. Germline CDR1 reads SEHNR; CDR2 reads FQNEAQ (reference sequence). J gave up 6 bases and V 4 bases, and 5 bases lay outside the gene matches. CDR3 nucleotide sequence: TGTGCCAGCAGCTGGTTCGGGACAGGGGATGAAAAACTGTTTTTT. Its translation is CASSWFGTGDEKLFF.

This clone was counted between two and nine times. The rearrangement joins TRBV6-2 or TRBV6-3 to TRBJ2-6; 16 positions agree with TRBD2. This CDR3 comprises 19 residues. V lost 2 bases, J lost 2 bases, and 3 bases stayed unmatched. Germline V lookup: CDR1 MNHEY, CDR2 SVGEGT. The CDR3 coding sequence is TGTGCCAGCAGTTACCTCGGGACTAGCGGGGGGGCTGGGGCCAACGTCCTGACTTTC. Residues: CASSYLGTSGGAGANVLTF.

This rearrangement joins TRBV29-1 to TRBJ2-7, with D uncertain. Germline V CDR1 and CDR2: SQVTM, ANQGSEA. With 4 bases removed from V and 2 bases from J, the gap between germline ends came to 12 bases. The CDR3 has 13 amino acids. CDR3: CSVVQGSTYEQYF. The CDR3 region has the DNA TGCAGCGTTGTACAAGGGTCAACCTACGAGCAGTACTTC.

This chain joins TRBV19 and TRBJ1-1; 9 bases map to TRBD1. J lost 1 base, V lost 6 bases, and 3 bases had no gene match. This CDR3 comprises 14 residues. Germline V CDR1 and CDR2: LNHDA, SQIVND (reference sequence). Here the CDR3 reads CASRDRGGNTEAFF. The DNA for the CDR3 is TGTGCCAGTAGGGACAGGGGAGGGAACACTGAAGCTTTCTTT.

The gene calls are TRBV18 and TRBJ1-4; D gene ambiguous. The CDR3 sequence is 13 residues long. Germline CDR1 is KGHSH and CDR2 is LQKENI. Trimming left V 2 bases short and J 7 bases short, with 8 bases between. CDR3 region: CASSPGKGEKLFF. In DNA, the CDR3 is TGTGCCAGCTCACCAGGGAAGGGTGAAAAACTGTTTTTT.

The V call is TRBV4-1, the J call TRBJ2-3, with 14 nucleotides matching TRBD2. The trim removed 4 bases at V and 4 bases at J, leaving 7 bases unmatched. The V gene's germline CDR1 is MGHRA and CDR2 YSYEKL. CDR3 length: 17 amino acids. The chain's CDR3 is CASSLPLTSGGADTQYF. The CDR3, as DNA: TGCGCCAGCAGCCTCCCCCTGACTAGCGGGGGGGCAGATACGCAGTATTTT.

The rearrangement joins TRBV6-6 to TRBJ2-2; D not resolved. Germline CDR1 reads MNHNY; CDR2 reads SVGAGI (reference sequence). V gave up 0 bases and J gave up 5 bases, with 4 bases separating them. This CDR3 has 13 residues. CDR3 loop: CASSYSGTGELFF. For the CDR3, the DNA is TGTGCCAGCAGTTACTCCGGGACCGGGGAGCTGTTTTTT.

V and J are TRBV7-2 and TRBJ2-4; 7 nucleotides align to TRBD1. The CDR3 consists of 15 residues. Trimming cost V 4 bases and J 1 base; bases outside gene matches: 4. Germline V lookup: CDR1 SGHTA, CDR2 FQGNSA. CDR3 nucleotide sequence: TGTGCCAGCAGCTCACAGGGGTCTGCCAAAAACATTCAGTACTTC. Encoded protein: CASSSQGSAKNIQYF.

This clone has a single count. J is TRBJ1-4 and V is TRBV23-1; TRBD1 matches 9 bases. TRBV23-1 is an ORF, with its function uncertain. Trimming removed 3 bases from V and 6 bases from J; junction bases left unmatched: 14. The CDR3 consists of 18 residues. CDR3 residues: CASSQPTPDRGEDEKLFF. In DNA form, the CDR3 reads TGCGCCAGCAGTCAGCCAACTCCGGACAGGGGTGAGGATGAAAAACTGTTTTTT.

This chain connects TRBV2 to TRBJ2-3; TRBD2 might be the D (6 bases). CDR1 and CDR2 from the germline V gene are SNHLY and FYNNEI. V lost 7 bases to trimming and J lost 2 bases, with 10 bases between them. The CDR3 contains 13 residues. In DNA, the CDR3 is TGTGCCAGCATGGAGGGGTCCACAGATACGCAGTATTTT. The encoded protein is CASMEGSTDTQYF.

The chain uses TRBV6-6 and TRBJ1-2; weak D call: TRBD1 (5 bases). Germline V gene data show CDR1 as MNHNY and CDR2 as SVGAGI (reference sequence). V was clipped by 6 bases and J by 4 bases, with 15 bases between them. The CDR3 has 14 residues. The CDR3 bases are TGTGCCAGCAGCCCTTCCGGGACCCTCTATGGCTACACCTTC. Amino acids: CASSPSGTLYGYTF.

This chain connects TRBV5-4 to TRBJ2-1, with D tentatively TRBD1 or TRBD2 (5 bases each). CDR3 length: 15 amino acids. From germline, CDR1 is SGHNT and CDR2 YYREEE (reference sequence). The ends were cut back, 0 bases at V and 8 bases at J, with 15 bases in the middle. DNA of the CDR3: TGTGCCAGCAGCTTGGCCGGGACGCCGAGCGATGAGCAGTTCTTC. Protein product: CASSLAGTPSDEQFF.

J is TRBJ2-3 and V is TRBV4-3, with a possible D match to TRBD2 (7 bases). Trimming shortened V by 0 bases and J by 2 bases, and 18 bases separated the two germline ends. The germline V gene has CDR1 LGHNA and CDR2 YSLEER. The CDR3 totals 18 residues. The CDR3 reads CASSQDQGSGGLTDTQYF. CDR3 DNA sequence: TGCGCCAGCAGCCAAGATCAAGGGTCGGGGGGCCTCACAGATACGCAGTATTTT.

A single count supports this clone. V usage is TRBV18 and J usage is TRBJ2-2, with D uncertain. Trimming took 4 bases from V and 0 from J, leaving 12 bases between them. Germline assignment: CDR1 KGHSH and CDR2 LQKENI. The CDR3 has 16 residues. CDR3 amino acids: CASSRWLPSNTGELFF. In DNA form, the CDR3 reads TGTGCCAGCTCACGCTGGCTGCCATCGAACACCGGGGAGCTGTTTTTT. Looking up the rest from reference TRBV18 and TRBJ2-2 gives the full variable domain: NAGVMQNPRHLVRRRGQEARLRCSPMKGHSHVYWYRQLPEEGLKFMVYLQKENIIDESGMPKERFSAEFPKEGPSILRIQQVVRGDSAAYFCASSRWLPSNTGELFFGEGSRLTVL.

The chain has TRBV7-9 and TRBJ2-3; 8 nucleotides match TRBD1. The CDR3 length is 17 residues. The V segment lost 5 bases and the J segment 2 bases; nucleotides outside the gene matches: 12. CDR1 and CDR2 from the germline V gene are SEHNR and FQNEAQ (reference sequence). CDR3: CASSPGGGTANTDTQYF. The CDR3 region has the DNA TGTGCCAGCAGCCCAGGGGGCGGGACAGCCAACACAGATACGCAGTATTTT.

The chain combines TRBV24-1 with TRBJ2-5; no clear D. The CDR3 spans 12 residues. Trimming left V 3 bases short and J 4 bases short, with 5 bases between. The germline V gene has CDR1 KGHDR and CDR2 SFDVKD. The CDR3 sequence: CATSDDGETQYF. The CDR3 DNA follows: TGTGCCACCAGTGATGACGGAGAGACCCAGTACTTC.

The rearrangement uses TRBV10-3 and TRBJ2-3, with D tentatively TRBD1 (6 bases). CDR1 and CDR2 from the germline V gene are ENHRY and SYGVKD. The V end was cut by 3 bases, the J end by 4 bases, with 8 bases between. This CDR3 spans 13 amino acids. CDR3 DNA sequence: TGTGCCATCAGTGATTACAGGGCAGATACGCAGTATTTT. Protein sequence: CAISDYRADTQYF.

The chain combines TRBV9 with TRBJ2-2; TRBD2 is a possible D gene (6 bases). This CDR3 contains 14 residues. Per the germline V gene, CDR1 is SGDLS and CDR2 is YYNGEE. Deletions cut 5 bases from V and 0 bases from J, with 8 bases between. CDR3 sequence: CASSSGSNTGELFF. CDR3 DNA sequence: TGTGCCAGCAGTAGCGGTTCGAACACCGGGGAGCTGTTTTTT. Based on the CDR3 plus reference TRBV9 and TRBJ2-2, the full variable domain is DSGVTQTPKHLITATGQRVTLRCSPRSGDLSVYWYQQSLDQGLQFLIQYYNGEERAKGNILERFSAQQFPDLHSELNLSSLELGDSALYFCASSSGSNTGELFFGEGSRLTVL.

This chain connects TRBV18 to TRBJ1-1; D remains unclear. V gave up 3 bases and J gave up 6 bases, with 14 bases separating them. This CDR3 contains 14 residues. Looked up from germline, CDR1 is KGHSH and CDR2 is LQKENI. The CDR3 here is CASSPPSRASEAFF. CDR3 DNA: TGTGCCAGCTCACCCCCCTCCCGGGCATCTGAAGCTTTCTTT.

CDR3 sequence: CASSGRTGSYEQYF. The CDR3 DNA is TGTGCCAGCAGCGGACGGACAGGAAGTTACGAGCAGTACTTC. The chain employs TRBV7-2 and TRBJ2-7; 7 bases map to TRBD1. Germline values: CDR1 SGHTA, CDR2 FQGNSA. V lost 5 bases, J lost 4 bases, and 8 bases stayed unmatched. This CDR3 has 14 amino acids.

The chain employs TRBV30 and TRBJ2-7; D might be TRBD1 (6 bases). The CDR3 has 13 residues. V shed 0 bases and J shed 3 bases, with 9 bases lying between them. CDR1 is GTSNPN and CDR2 is SVGIG in the germline V gene (reference sequence). As DNA, the CDR3 is TGTGCCTGGAGTGTAGTACAGGGCTACGAGCAGTACTTC. It translates to CAWSVVQGYEQYF.

In its sample, this clone was seen a few times. V gene TRBV6-2 or TRBV6-3 combines with J gene TRBJ1-2; possibly TRBD1 for D (5 bases). Trimming left V 2 bases short and J 4 bases short, with 17 bases between. The CDR3 consists of 16 residues. Germline assignment: CDR1 MNHEY and CDR2 SVGEGT. CDR3 nucleotides: TGTGCCAGCAGTTACCGGGGGTCCACCGGTGGCTATGGCTACACCTTC. Amino acids: CASSYRGSTGGYGYTF.

This rearrangement joins TRBV10-2 to TRBJ1-2; a possible D gene is TRBD1 (5 bases). Trimming left V 7 bases short and J 5 bases short, with 11 bases between. CDR3 length: 12 amino acids. Germline CDR1 is WSHSY and CDR2 is SAAADI. The DNA for the CDR3 is TGCGCCAGCATGGGACCGAATTATGGCTACACCTTC. Protein: CASMGPNYGYTF.

This clone was recorded once. The chain is built from TRBV7-2 and TRBJ2-7; D is uncertain. The V end lost 1 base, the J end lost 2 bases, and 12 bases lay between the germline ends. The germline V gene encodes CDR1 SGHTA and CDR2 FQGNSA. The length of the CDR3 is 15 residues. DNA of the CDR3: TGTGCCAGCAGCTTAGATGTGACACGCACCTACGAGCAGTACTTC. It codes for CASSLDVTRTYEQYF.

The chain recombines TRBV6-2 or TRBV6-3 with TRBJ2-7; TRBD2 aligns across 14 bases. With V trimmed by 2 bases and J by 9 bases, 3 bases remained unmatched. The CDR3 sequence is 14 residues long. Germline V gene lookup returns CDR1 MNHEY and CDR2 SVGEGT. Here the CDR3 DNA reads TGTGCCAGCAGTTACGGACTAGCGGGGGGTTGGCAGTACTTC. Amino acid sequence: CASSYGLAGGWQYF.